This TCR beta chain was recovered during a study of technical replicates of blood from several donors. The data were produced by immunoSEQ multiplex PCR, yet TCRdb's version contains in-frame clones alone and is incomplete. The repertoire holds about 18,000 clones, approximately 80% seen once, with over 9.5% in the top ten. A single count supports this clone. The specimen sequenced was PBMCs. The source of this sequence is a human donor in good health. Some clones in this sample may be carry-over from other donors' samples.

The CDR3 here is CASSEFGLEETQYF. The CDR3 bases are TGTGCCAGCAGTGAATTTGGGCTGGAAGAGACCCAGTACTTC. The genes are TRBV2 and TRBJ2-5; D call uncertain. The CDR3 is made up of 14 amino acids. Germline V gene data show CDR1 as SNHLY and CDR2 as FYNNEI. Trimming pared 2 bases from V and 3 bases from J, leaving 10 bases between.